The 9 T cell receptor beta chains presented below share a single source sample, sequenced in a study of STAT3 mutations in large granular lymphocyte leukemia. Profiled with immunoSEQ multiplex PCR; TCRdb holds only in-frame clones, not every one. Among roughly 40,000 clones listed, around nine tenths were seen once. These TCRs' antigens remain unknown. General study findings and limits: At least one immunodominant TCR beta clonotype appeared in every T-cell large granular lymphocyte leukemia patient.

The sequenced sample consisted of PBMCs. Receptors originate from a human donor with T large granular lymphocyte leukemia. Some clones in this sample may be carry-over from other donors' samples.

The chain combines TRBV7-2 with TRBJ1-2; D is undetermined. The CDR3 contains 14 residues. Germline V gives CDR1 SGHTA, CDR2 FQGNSA. V was clipped by 1 base and J by 4 bases, with 10 bases between them. CDR3 DNA: TGTGCCAGCAGCTTAGACGGCGCTGCCTATGGCTACACCTTC. Translation gives CASSLDGAAYGYTF.

The CDR3: CASTMRDRVGEQYV. The CDR3 DNA reads as TGTGCCAGCACCATGCGAGACAGGGTCGGCGAGCAGTACGTC. The V gene is TRBV2, the J gene TRBJ2-7; 7 nucleotides line up with TRBD1. Germline V lookup: CDR1 SNHLY, CDR2 FYNNEI. V lost 7 bases and J lost 6; bases outside the gene matches: 12. The CDR3 covers 14 residues.

The CDR3 coding sequence is TGCGCCAGCAGCTTAGGGACAGTCCAATCCGGGAAAGCTTTCTTT. Encoded protein: CASSLGTVQSGKAFF. The genes are TRBV5-1 and TRBJ1-1; 7 bases fit TRBD1. V trimming: 2 bases; J trimming: 9 bases; junction bases outside the gene matches: 13. The germline gives CDR1 SGHRS, CDR2 YFSETQ. The CDR3 sequence is 15 residues long.

The gene calls are TRBV5-6 and TRBJ1-1, with D possibly TRBD1 on 5 matching bases. CDR1 is SGHDT and CDR2 is YYEEEE in the germline V gene. Trimming took 4 bases from V and 0 from J, leaving 19 bases between them. The CDR3 consists of 17 residues. This CDR3 reads CASSHQGQLSLNTEAFF. In DNA form, the CDR3 reads TGTGCCAGCAGCCACCAGGGTCAGTTATCCCTGAACACTGAAGCTTTCTTT.

V usage is TRBV7-9 and J usage is TRBJ2-5, with D hard to call. The CDR3 totals 13 residues. V was shortened by 4 bases and J by 5 bases, with 11 bases between the two germline ends. The V gene's germline CDR1 is SEHNR and CDR2 FQNEAQ (reference sequence). The chain's CDR3 is CASSSTLGETQYF. CDR3 bases: TGTGCCAGCAGCTCGACTCTAGGGGAGACCCAGTACTTC.

This clone was seen a single time. The chain combines TRBV4-3 with TRBJ2-7, with TRBD1 matching 10 bases. The CDR3 is 15 amino acids. Trimming at V came to 3 bases and at J to 4 bases, leaving 6 bases not matched to a gene. In germline, CDR1 is LGHNA, CDR2 YSLEER. CDR3 loop: CASSQSRQGAYEQYF. For the CDR3, the DNA is TGCGCCAGCAGCCAGAGCCGACAGGGGGCGTACGAGCAGTACTTC.

J is TRBJ1-1 and V is TRBV5-1; D ambiguous. Per germline, CDR1 SGHRS and CDR2 YFSETQ. Trimming took 4 bases from V and 6 from J, leaving 16 bases between them. The length of the CDR3 is 14 residues. The CDR3 DNA is TGCGCCAGCAGCCCCCAACCTGCCGGGTCTGAAGCTTTCTTT. The encoded protein is CASSPQPAGSEAFF.

The V gene is TRBV7-9, the J gene TRBJ2-2; D is ambiguous. Between the trimmed V and J ends, which lost 2 bases and 5 bases, there was a span of 6 bases. Looked up from germline, CDR1 is SEHNR and CDR2 is FQNEAQ (reference sequence). CDR3 length equals 13 residues. The CDR3 DNA sequence: TGTGCCAGCAGCTTAAGTGGTACCGGGGAGCTGTTTTTT. Its protein product is CASSLSGTGELFF.

The genes are TRBV11-2 and TRBJ2-4; 8 bases are shared with TRBD1. Germline V gene data show CDR1 as SGHAT and CDR2 as FQNNGV. The CDR3 covers 14 residues. V was clipped by 5 bases and J by 7 bases; unmatched bases: 7. CDR3 nucleotides: TGTGCCAGCAGCCTTCGACAGGGGTTCAACATTCAGTACTTC. This codes for CASSLRQGFNIQYF.